This T cell receptor (beta chain) was retrieved from a study of CD8 T cells in ankylosing spondylitis. Findings and caveats of the study: Matched ankylosing spondylitis synovial fluid reportedly contained a significantly enriched population of disease-linked clones. Disease-linked clones proved CD8+ and comparatively uncommon in peripheral blood.

Quantitative barcoded 5'-RACE was used to prepare TCR beta libraries. TCRdb re-called the 5' RACE reads through MiXCR, storing one row per CDR3 protein. The sample yields under 200,000 distinct CDR3 sequences, around 9.6% seen once. To note about this clonotype: What it binds is unknown. One junction end disagrees with the germline gene, perhaps due to a read error.

The specimen was blood, either unsorted or a sorted T cell fraction (not recorded which). The clonotype was recovered from a female donor with ankylosing spondylitis or in good health (not recorded which).

The chain's CDR3 is CASSVAQGAGAEAFF. In DNA, the CDR3 is TGTGCCAGCAGCGTAGCACAGGGGGCGGGGGCTGAAGCTTTCTTT. The chain has TRBV7-9 and TRBJ1-1; 9 positions match TRBD1. The CDR3 spans 15 residues. Germline V gene sequence: CDR1 SEHNR, CDR2 FQNEAQ (reference sequence).